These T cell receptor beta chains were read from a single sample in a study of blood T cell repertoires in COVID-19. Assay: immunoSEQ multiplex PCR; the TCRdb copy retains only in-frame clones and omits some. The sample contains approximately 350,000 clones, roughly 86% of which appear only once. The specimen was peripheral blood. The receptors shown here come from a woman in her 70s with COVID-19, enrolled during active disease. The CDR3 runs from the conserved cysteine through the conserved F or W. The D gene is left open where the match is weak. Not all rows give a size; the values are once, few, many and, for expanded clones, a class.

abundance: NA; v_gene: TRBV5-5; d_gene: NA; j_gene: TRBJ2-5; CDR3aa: CASSSLPAGLGETQYF; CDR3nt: TGTGCCAGCAGCTCTCTGCCAGCGGGCCTTGGGGAGACCCAGTACTTC
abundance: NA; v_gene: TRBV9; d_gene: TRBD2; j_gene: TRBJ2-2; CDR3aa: CASSVASGGLTGELFF; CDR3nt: TGTGCCAGCAGCGTAGCTAGCGGGGGTCTCACCGGGGAGCTGTTTTTT
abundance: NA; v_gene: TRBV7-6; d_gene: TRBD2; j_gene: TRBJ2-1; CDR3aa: CASSLEGTSSNEQFF; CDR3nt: TGTGCCAGCAGCTTAGAGGGGACTAGCTCCAATGAGCAGTTCTTC
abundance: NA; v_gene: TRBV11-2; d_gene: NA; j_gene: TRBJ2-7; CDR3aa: CASSPLGKEQYF; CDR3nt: TGTGCCAGCAGCCCCCTCGGTAAAGAGCAGTACTTC
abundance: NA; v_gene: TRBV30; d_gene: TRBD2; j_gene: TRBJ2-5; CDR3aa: CAWSLAGGETQYF; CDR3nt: TGTGCCTGGAGTCTAGCGGGGGGAGAGACCCAGTACTTC
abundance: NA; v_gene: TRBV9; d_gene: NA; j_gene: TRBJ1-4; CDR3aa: CASSEGGGRLNEKLFF; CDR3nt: TGTGCCAGCAGCGAGGGCGGGGGACGGCTAAATGAAAAACTGTTTTTT
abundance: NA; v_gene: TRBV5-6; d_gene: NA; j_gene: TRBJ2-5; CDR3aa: CASSWSRGQETQYF; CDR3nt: TGTGCCAGCAGCTGGAGCAGGGGCCAAGAGACCCAGTACTTC
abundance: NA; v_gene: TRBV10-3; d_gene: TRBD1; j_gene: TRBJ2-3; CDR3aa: CAIRDPDRAGDTQYF; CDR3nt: TGTGCCATCAGGGACCCGGACAGGGCCGGGGATACGCAGTATTTT
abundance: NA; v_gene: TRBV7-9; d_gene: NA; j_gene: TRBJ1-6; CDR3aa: CASSLKGGGGPLHF; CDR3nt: TGTGCCAGCAGCTTAAAGGGAGGGGGAGGACCCCTCCACTTT
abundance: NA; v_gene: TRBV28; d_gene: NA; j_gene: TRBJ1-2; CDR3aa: CASSPSEGVRYGYTF; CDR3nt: TGTGCCAGCAGTCCGTCGGAGGGCGTGCGATATGGCTACACCTTC
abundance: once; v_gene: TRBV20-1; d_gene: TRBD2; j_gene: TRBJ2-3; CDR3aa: CSASTAGGPGDTQYF; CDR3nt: TGCAGTGCTAGTACAGCGGGGGGGCCGGGGGATACGCAGTATTTT
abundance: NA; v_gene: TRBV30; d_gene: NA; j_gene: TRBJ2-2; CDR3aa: CAWSFNLGELFF; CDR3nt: TGTGCCTGGAGTTTTAACTTGGGGGAGCTGTTTTTT
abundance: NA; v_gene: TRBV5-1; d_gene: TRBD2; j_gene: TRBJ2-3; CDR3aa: CASSLSSGGTTDTQYF; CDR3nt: TGCGCCAGCAGCTTGTCTAGCGGGGGAACTACAGATACGCAGTATTTT
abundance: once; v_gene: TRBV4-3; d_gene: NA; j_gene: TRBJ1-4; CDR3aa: CASSQDQNREISANEKLFF; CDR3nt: TGCGCCAGCAGCCAAGATCAGAACAGAGAAATTTCGGCTAATGAAAAACTGTTTTTT
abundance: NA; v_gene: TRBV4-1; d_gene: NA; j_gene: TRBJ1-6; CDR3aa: CASSQDRRVSPLHF; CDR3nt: TGCGCCAGCAGCCAAGATAGGAGGGTTTCACCCCTCCACTTT
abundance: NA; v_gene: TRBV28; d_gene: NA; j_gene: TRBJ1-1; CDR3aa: CASSSLLRRSDFEAFF; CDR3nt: TGTGCCAGCAGTTCTTTACTCAGGAGGAGCGACTTCGAAGCTTTCTTT
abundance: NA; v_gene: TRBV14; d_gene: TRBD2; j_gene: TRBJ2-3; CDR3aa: CASRSGGSTDTQYF; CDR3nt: TGTGCCAGCAGGAGCGGGGGCTCCACAGATACGCAGTATTTT
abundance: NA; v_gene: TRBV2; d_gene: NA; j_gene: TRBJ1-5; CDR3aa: CATQGTGNQPQHF; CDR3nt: TGTGCCACCCAGGGCACGGGCAATCAGCCCCAGCATTTT
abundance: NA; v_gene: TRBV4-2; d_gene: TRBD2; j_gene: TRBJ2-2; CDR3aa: CASSQDLASGASTGELFF; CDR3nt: TGTGCCAGCAGCCAAGATCTGGCTAGCGGGGCGAGCACCGGGGAGCTGTTTTTT
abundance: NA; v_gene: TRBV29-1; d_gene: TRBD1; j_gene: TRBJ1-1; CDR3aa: CSVDQGAVTEAFF; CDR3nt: TGCAGCGTTGATCAGGGGGCGGTCACTGAAGCTTTCTTT
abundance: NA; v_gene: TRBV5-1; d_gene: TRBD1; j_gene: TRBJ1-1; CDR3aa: CASSSTGQKLGEAFF; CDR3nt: TGCGCCAGCAGCTCCACGGGACAGAAATTGGGTGAAGCTTTCTTT
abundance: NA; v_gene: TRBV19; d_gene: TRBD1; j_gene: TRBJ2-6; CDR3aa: CASSVDRAGANVLTF; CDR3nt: TGTGCCAGTAGTGTCGACAGGGCTGGGGCCAACGTCCTGACTTTC
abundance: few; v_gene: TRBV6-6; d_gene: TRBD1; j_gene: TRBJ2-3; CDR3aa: CASSLTGPRGTDTQYF; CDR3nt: TGTGCCAGCAGCTTGACAGGGCCGAGGGGCACAGATACGCAGTATTTT
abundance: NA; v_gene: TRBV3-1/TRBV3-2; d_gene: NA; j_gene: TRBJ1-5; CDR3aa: CASSQDRGAWQPQHF; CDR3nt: TGTGCCAGCAGCCAAGATCGGGGGGCATGGCAGCCCCAGCATTTT
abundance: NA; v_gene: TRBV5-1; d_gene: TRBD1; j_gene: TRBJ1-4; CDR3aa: CASSLAVGTGVTNEKLFF; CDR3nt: TGCGCCAGCAGCTTGGCGGTAGGGACAGGGGTAACTAATGAAAAACTGTTTTTT
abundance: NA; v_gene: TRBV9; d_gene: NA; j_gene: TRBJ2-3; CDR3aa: CASSASTDTQYF; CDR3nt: TGTGCCAGCAGCGCGTCCACAGATACGCAGTATTTT
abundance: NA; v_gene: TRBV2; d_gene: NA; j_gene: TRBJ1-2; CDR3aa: CARQGTGYTF; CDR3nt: TGTGCCAGACAGGGAACTGGCTACACCTTC
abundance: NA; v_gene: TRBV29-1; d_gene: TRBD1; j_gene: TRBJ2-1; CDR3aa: CSVEDRDRDEQFF; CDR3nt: TGCAGCGTTGAAGACAGGGACAGGGATGAGCAGTTCTTC
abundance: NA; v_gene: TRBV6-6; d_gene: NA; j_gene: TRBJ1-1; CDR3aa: CASSSGLTEAFF; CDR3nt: TGTGCCAGCAGCTCAGGGTTGACTGAAGCTTTCTTT
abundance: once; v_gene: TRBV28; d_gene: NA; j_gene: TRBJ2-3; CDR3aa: CASSLEEGWTDTQYF; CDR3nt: TGTGCCAGCAGTTTAGAGGAGGGCTGGACAGATACGCAGTATTTT
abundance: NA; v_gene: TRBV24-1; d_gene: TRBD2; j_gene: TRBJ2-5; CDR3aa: CATSRTSGGGQETQYF; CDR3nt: TGTGCCACCAGTCGGACTAGCGGGGGGGGTCAAGAGACCCAGTACTTC
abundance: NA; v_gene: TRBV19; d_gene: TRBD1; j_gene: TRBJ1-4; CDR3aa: CASSTGTGSNEKLFF; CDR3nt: TGTGCCAGTAGTACAGGGACAGGGTCGAATGAAAAACTGTTTTTT
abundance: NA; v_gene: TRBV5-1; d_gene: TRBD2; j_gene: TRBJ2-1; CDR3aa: CASSFLGLAGDSYNEQFF; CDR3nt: TGCGCCAGCAGCTTTCTGGGACTAGCGGGGGACTCCTACAATGAGCAGTTCTTC
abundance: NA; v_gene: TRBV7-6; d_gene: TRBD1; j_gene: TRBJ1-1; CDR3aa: CASSLDRGGGAFF; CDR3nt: TGTGCCAGCAGCTTGGACAGGGGCGGGGGAGCTTTCTTT
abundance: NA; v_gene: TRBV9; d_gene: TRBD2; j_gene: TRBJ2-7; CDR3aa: CASSPTGTSSDEQYF; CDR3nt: TGTGCCAGCAGCCCCACCGGGACTAGCTCCGACGAGCAGTACTTC
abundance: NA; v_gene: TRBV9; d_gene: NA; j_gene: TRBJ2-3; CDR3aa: CASSLTGEALTDTQYF; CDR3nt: TGTGCCAGCAGCCTTACCGGTGAGGCCCTTACAGATACGCAGTATTTT
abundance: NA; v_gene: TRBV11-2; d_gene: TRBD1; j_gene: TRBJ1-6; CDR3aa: CASSPDRDSPLHF; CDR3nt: TGTGCCAGCAGCCCCGACAGGGACTCACCCCTCCACTTT
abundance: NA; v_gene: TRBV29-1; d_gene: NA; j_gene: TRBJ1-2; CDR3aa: CSVETRGFGYTF; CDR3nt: TGCAGCGTTGAAACAAGGGGCTTTGGCTACACCTTC
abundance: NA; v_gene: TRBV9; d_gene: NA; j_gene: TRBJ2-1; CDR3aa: CASSVLPTGTHEQFF; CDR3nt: TGTGCCAGCAGCGTACTACCTACAGGTACGCATGAGCAGTTCTTC
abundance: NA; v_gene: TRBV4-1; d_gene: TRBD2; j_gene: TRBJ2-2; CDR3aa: CASSLGLAPGGHFGELFF; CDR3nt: TGCGCCAGCAGCCTCGGACTAGCCCCTGGGGGGCATTTCGGGGAGCTGTTTTTT
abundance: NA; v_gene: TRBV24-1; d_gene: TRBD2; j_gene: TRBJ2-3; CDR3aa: CATSDPGTSKDTQYF; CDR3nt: TGTGCCACCAGTGATCCCGGGACTAGCAAAGATACGCAGTATTTT
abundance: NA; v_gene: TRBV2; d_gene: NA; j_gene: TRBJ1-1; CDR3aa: CASSVGGLSNTEAFF; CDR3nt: TGTGCCAGCAGTGTCGGGGGGCTTTCGAACACTGAAGCTTTCTTT
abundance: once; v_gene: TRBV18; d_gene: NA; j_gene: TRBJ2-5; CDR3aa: CASSPGRKETQYF; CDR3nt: TGTGCCAGCTCACCAGGTAGAAAAGAGACCCAGTACTTC
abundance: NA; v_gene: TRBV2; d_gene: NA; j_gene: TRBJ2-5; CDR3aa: CASSGGAQYF; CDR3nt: TGTGCCAGCAGTGGGGGAGCCCAGTACTTC
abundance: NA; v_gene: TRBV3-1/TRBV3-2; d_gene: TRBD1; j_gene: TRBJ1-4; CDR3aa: CASSQPGQSNEKLFF; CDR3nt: TGTGCCAGCAGCCAGCCGGGACAGTCTAATGAAAAACTGTTTTTT
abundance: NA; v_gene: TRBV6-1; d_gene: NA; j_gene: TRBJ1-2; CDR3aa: CASSENEGLMGYTF; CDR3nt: TGTGCCAGCAGTGAAAACGAGGGTCTCATGGGCTACACCTTC
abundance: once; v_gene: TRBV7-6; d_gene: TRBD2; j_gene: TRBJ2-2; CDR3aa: CASSRGLAGDLNTGELFF; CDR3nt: TGTGCCAGCAGCCGGGGACTAGCGGGGGACCTGAACACCGGGGAGCTGTTTTTT
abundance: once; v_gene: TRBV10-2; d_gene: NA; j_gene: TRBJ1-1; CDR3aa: CASSESRVEAFF; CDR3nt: TGCGCCAGCAGTGAGTCGAGGGTTGAAGCTTTCTTT
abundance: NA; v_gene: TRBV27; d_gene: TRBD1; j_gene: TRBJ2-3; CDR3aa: CASSPTGTGGPTQYF; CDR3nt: TGTGCCAGCAGCCCTACCGGGACAGGGGGCCCCACGCAGTATTTT
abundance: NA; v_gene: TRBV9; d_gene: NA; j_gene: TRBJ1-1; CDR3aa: CASSVALPGRGDTEAFF; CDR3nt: TGTGCCAGCAGCGTAGCTCTTCCCGGGAGGGGGGACACTGAAGCTTTCTTT
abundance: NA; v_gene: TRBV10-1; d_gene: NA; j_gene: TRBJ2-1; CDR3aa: CASSESVAAPYNEQFF; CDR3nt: TGCGCCAGCAGTGAGTCGGTAGCGGCCCCGTACAATGAGCAGTTCTTC
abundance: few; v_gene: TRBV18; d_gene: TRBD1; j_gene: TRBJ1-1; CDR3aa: CASSDSWDRGDTEAFF; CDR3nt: TGTGCCAGCTCCGACTCGTGGGACAGGGGCGACACTGAAGCTTTCTTT
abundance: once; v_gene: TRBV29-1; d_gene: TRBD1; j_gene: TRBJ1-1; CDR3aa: CSVEGQVETEAFF; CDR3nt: TGCAGCGTAGAGGGACAGGTTGAGACTGAAGCTTTCTTT
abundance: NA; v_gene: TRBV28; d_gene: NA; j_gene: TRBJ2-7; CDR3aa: CASSVYGEQYF; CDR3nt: TGTGCCAGCAGTGTCTACGGCGAGCAGTACTTC
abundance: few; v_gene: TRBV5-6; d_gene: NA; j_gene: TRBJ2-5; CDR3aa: CASSFPGTETQYF; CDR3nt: TGTGCCAGCAGCTTTCCAGGTACGGAGACCCAGTACTTC
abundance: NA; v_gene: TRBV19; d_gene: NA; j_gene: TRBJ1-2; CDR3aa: CASSISGGRDNYGYTF; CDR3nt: TGTGCCAGTAGTATCTCCGGAGGCCGGGATAACTATGGCTACACCTTC
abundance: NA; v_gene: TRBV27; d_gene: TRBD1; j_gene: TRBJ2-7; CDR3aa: CASSTAGGQGSEQYF; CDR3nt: TGTGCCAGCAGTACAGCAGGAGGACAGGGAAGCGAGCAGTACTTC
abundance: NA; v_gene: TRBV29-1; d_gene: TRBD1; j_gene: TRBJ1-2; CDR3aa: CSGATGANYGYTF; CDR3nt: TGCAGCGGAGCAACAGGGGCAAACTATGGCTACACCTTC
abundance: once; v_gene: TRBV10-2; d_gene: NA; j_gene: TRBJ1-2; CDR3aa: CASSDGGSNYGYTF; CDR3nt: TGCGCCAGCAGTGACGGAGGAAGTAACTATGGCTACACCTTC